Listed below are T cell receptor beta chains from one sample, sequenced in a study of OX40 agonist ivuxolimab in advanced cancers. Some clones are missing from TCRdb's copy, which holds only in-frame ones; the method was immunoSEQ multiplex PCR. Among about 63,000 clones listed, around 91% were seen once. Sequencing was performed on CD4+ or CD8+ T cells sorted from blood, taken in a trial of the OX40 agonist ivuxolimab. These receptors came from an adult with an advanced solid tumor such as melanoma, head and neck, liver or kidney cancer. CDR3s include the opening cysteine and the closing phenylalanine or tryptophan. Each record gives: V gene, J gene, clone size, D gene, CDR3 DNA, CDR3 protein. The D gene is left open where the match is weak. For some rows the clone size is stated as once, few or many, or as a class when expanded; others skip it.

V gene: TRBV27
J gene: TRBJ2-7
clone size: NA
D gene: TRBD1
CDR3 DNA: TGTGCCAGCCGGGACAGGGGGACCTACGAGCAGTACTTC
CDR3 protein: CASRDRGTYEQYF

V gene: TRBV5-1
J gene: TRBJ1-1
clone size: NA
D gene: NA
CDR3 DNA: TGCGCCAGCAGCCCCGGGACCAGTGGGCCTGAAGCTTTCTTT
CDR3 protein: CASSPGTSGPEAFF

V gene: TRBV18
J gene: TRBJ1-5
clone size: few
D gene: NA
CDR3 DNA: TGTGCCAGCTCACCACTCGGAGGGGACAATCAGCCCCAGCATTTT
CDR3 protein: CASSPLGGDNQPQHF

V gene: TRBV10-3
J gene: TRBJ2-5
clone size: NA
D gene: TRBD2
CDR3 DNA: TGTGCCATCAAAGGTGGGGGGGAAGAGACCCAGTACTTC
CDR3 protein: CAIKGGGEETQYF

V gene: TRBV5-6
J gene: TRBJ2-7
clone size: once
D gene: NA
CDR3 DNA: TGTGCCAGCAGCTTCCCCCCCCACACAGGGTCCTCCTACGAGCAGTACTTC
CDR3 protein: CASSFPPHTGSSYEQYF

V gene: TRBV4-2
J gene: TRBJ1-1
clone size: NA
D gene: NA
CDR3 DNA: TGTGCCAGCAGCCAAGAAGGGGGAGACGGTCGCCGAGCTTTCTTT
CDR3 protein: CASSQEGGDGRRAFF

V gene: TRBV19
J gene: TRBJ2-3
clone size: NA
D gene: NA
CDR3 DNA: TGTGCCAGTAGATTCAGTCCTAGCACAGATACGCAGTATTTT
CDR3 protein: CASRFSPSTDTQYF

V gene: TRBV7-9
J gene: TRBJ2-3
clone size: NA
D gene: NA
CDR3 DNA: TGTGCCAGCACCCTAGAGGGGCCGGATACGCAGTATTTT
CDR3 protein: CASTLEGPDTQYF

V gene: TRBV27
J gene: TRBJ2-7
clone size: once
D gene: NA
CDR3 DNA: TGTGCCAGCAGGAGAGAACACTCCTACGAGCAGTACTTC
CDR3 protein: CASRREHSYEQYF

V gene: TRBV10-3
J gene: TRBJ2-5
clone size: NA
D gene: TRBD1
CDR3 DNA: TGTGCCATCAGGAGGGACAGAGTAGGAGAGACCCAGTACTTC
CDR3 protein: CAIRRDRVGETQYF

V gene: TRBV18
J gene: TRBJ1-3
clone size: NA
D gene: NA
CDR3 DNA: TGTGCCAGCCAGGCGTACGGAAACACCATATATTTT
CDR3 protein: CASQAYGNTIYF

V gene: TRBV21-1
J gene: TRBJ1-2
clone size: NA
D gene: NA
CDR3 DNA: TGTGCCAGCCTCCCCCGGGACAGACTCTATGGCTACACCTTC
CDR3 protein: CASLPRDRLYGYTF

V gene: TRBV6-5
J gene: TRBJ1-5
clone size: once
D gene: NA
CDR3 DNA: TGTGCCAGCTCACTCCAACTCCTTTCTCAGCCCCAGCATTTT
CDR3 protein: CASSLQLLSQPQHF

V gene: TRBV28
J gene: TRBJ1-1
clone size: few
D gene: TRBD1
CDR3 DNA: TGTGCCAGCAGTTTATTAGGGGGCAGGGCCCGAGGAACTGAAGCTTTCTTT
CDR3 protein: CASSLLGGRARGTEAFF

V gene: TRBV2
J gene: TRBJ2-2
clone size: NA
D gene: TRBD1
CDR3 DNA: TGTGCCAGAGACGGGACAGTGGGCACCGGGGAGCTGTTTTTT
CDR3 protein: CARDGTVGTGELFF

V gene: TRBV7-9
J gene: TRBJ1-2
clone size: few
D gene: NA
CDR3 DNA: TGTGCCAGCAGCTCTAGTACATGGACACTCTATGGCTACACCTTC
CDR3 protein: CASSSSTWTLYGYTF

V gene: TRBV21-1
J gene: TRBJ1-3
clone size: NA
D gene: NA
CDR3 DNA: TGTGCCAGCAGCAAAGGTCGGACTAGGGGGGGGTTCTCTGGAAACACCATATATTTT
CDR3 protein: CASSKGRTRGGFSGNTIYF

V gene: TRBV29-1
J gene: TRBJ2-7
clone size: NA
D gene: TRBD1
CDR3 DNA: TGCAGCGGACAGGGGAACGACGAGCAGTACTTC
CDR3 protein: CSGQGNDEQYF

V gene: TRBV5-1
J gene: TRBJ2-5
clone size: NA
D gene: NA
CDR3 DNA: TGCGCCAGCAGCGGAACCGGGACACTGAGTGTGGAGACCCAGTACTTC
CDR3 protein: CASSGTGTLSVETQYF

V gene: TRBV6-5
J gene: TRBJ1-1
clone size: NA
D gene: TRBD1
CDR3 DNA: TGTGCCAGCAGCCAACGGACAGGAATGAACACTGAAGCTTTCTTT
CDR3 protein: CASSQRTGMNTEAFF

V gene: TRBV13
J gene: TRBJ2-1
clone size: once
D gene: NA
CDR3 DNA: TGTGCCAGCAGCTTAATGGACAGCTACAATGAGCAGTTCTTC
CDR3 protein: CASSLMDSYNEQFF

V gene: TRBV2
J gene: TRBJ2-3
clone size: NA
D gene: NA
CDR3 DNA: TGTGCCAGCAGTGTGGGCAGGGCGACGCAGTATTTT
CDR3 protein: CASSVGRATQYF